This entry describes one T cell receptor beta chain. Antigen unknown. This sample is drawn from a study of cytomegalovirus exposure and HLA in healthy donors. Whole-study results and caveats: Both high specificity and high sensitivity reportedly marked the classifier's diagnosis of cytomegalovirus status. Three CMV-associated chains were confirmed in vitro to be specific for CMV antigens.

The germline V gene encodes CDR1 SEHNR and CDR2 FQNEAQ (reference sequence). The CDR3 contains 14 residues. Trimming removed 4 bases from V and 5 bases from J; junction bases left unmatched: 3. The PCR was carried out with 60 Vbeta primers and 13 Jbeta primers. Here immunoSEQ multiplex PCR was the method, and the copy in TCRdb shows in-frame clones only, minus some. The sample lists around 130,000 clones, roughly 80% seen once, with less than 1.5% in the top ten. The sequence derives from a female donor in good health and CMV-seronegative. The V gene is TRBV7-9, the J gene TRBJ1-5, with 9 bases fitting TRBD1. Sequencing used PBMCs. CDR3 in amino acids: CASSSRDRDQPQHF. Here the CDR3 DNA reads TGTGCCAGCAGCTCGCGGGACAGGGATCAGCCCCAGCATTTT.